This record looks at one T cell receptor (beta chain) sequence and its context. Its specificity is unknown. This record belongs to a study of STAT5B mutations in CD4+ large granular lymphocyte leukemia. Per the original data handling: Lowest detectable productive clonotype frequency was 2.59 x 10-5. The repertoire was sequenced with immunoSEQ multiplex PCR; TCRdb's copy has only in-frame clones and lacks some. The DNA gave D and trimming, while V, J and clone size come from that table. Seen here are around 32,000 clones, about 78% observed once, and the top ten hold around 2.5%. Findings and limits, study-wide: No patients shared main leukemic clonotypes, though roughly 25% appeared at low frequency elsewhere.

Trimming took 5 bases from V and 4 from J; bases not matched to a gene: 4. The CDR3 covers 14 residues. The germline V gene encodes CDR1 MNHEY and CDR2 SMNVEV (reference sequence). The sample taken for sequencing was CD4+ T cells from blood buffy coats. The genes are TRBV27 and TRBJ1-1, with 10 bases fitting TRBD1. The sequence derives from a human donor in good health. This chain's CDR3 is CASSRTGGGTEAFF. The CDR3, as DNA: TGTGCCAGCAGTAGGACAGGGGGAGGCACTGAAGCTTTCTTT.